The 3 T cell receptor beta chains below were found in one sample sequenced in a study of blood T cell repertoires in COVID-19 (dated by TCRdb to about 2020). The receptor library was made with the immunoSEQ multiplex PCR assay. TCRdb carries this immuneACCESS record with in-frame sequences only. Its versions omit some clonotypes, under half of them owing to an unresolved V gene in the studies checked, with the rest unexplained. The sample table lists around 310,000 clones, roughly 88% of them with a count of one. Jointly, the top ten make up 5% of the sample. Specimen: PBMCs or T cells enriched from blood (not recorded which). These receptors were taken from a man younger than 40 who had recovered from COVID-19.

This sequence joins TRBV12-1 and TRBJ2-7; the table's D call of TRBD1 was not tested on the DNA. TRBV12-1 is marked as a pseudogene. CDR3 length: 17 amino acids. This chain's CDR3 is CASSFVGAGQGIYEQYF. CDR3 in DNA: TGTGCCAGCAGCTTTGTTGGAGCGGGACAGGGTATCTACGAGCAGTACTTC.

This sequence joins TRBV9 and TRBJ2-3; the match to TRBD2 covers 11 bases. The V gene end was trimmed by 0 bases and the J gene end by 4 bases; junction bases not matched to a gene: 4. The CDR3 loop spans 16 amino acids. Looked up from germline, CDR1 is SGDLS and CDR2 is YYNGEE. The CDR3 region has the DNA TGTGCCAGCAGCGTAGGAGCTAGCGGGGGGTCAGATACGCAGTATTTT. This gives the protein CASSVGASGGSDTQYF.

This chain connects TRBV11-2 to TRBJ2-7, with 8 bases aligning to TRBD1. Germline V gene lookup returns CDR1 SGHAT and CDR2 FQNNGV. The V segment lost 1 base and the J segment 7 bases; nucleotides outside the gene matches: 9. The CDR3 loop spans 15 amino acids. CDR3 loop: CASSLGNRGSIEQYF. For the CDR3, the DNA is TGTGCCAGCAGCTTAGGTAACAGGGGGTCCATTGAGCAGTACTTC.